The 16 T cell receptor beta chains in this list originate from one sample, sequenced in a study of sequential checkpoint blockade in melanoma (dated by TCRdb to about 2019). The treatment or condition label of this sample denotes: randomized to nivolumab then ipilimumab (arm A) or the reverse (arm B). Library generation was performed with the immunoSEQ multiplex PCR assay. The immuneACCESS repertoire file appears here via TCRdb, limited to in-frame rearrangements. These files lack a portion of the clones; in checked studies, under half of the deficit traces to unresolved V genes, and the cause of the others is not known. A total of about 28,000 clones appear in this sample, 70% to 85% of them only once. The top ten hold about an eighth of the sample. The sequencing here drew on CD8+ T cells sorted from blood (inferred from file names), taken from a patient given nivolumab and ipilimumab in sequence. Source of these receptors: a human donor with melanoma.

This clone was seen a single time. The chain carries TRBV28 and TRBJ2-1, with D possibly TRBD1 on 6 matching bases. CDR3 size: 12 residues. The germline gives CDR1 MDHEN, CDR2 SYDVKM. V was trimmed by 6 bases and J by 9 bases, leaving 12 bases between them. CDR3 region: CASSEGHSEQFF. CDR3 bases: TGTGCCAGCAGCGAGGGACACAGTGAGCAGTTCTTC.

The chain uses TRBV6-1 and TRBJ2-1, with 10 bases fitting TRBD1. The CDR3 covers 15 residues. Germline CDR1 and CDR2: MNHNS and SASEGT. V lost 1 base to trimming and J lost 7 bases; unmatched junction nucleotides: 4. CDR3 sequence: CASSEEGQGGNEQFF. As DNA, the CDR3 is TGTGCCAGCAGTGAAGAAGGACAGGGGGGGAATGAGCAGTTCTTC.

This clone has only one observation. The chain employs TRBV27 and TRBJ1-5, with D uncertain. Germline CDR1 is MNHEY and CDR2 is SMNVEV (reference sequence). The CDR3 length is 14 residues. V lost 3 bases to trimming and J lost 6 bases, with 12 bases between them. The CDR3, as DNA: TGTGCCAGCAGTTTCGTGGGAGACGTTCAGCCCCAGCATTTT. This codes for CASSFVGDVQPQHF.

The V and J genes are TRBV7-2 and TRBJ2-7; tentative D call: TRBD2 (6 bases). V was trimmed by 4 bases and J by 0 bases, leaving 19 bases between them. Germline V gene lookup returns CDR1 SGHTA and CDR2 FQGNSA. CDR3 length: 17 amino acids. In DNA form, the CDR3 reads TGTGCCAGCAGCTCCTGGTATGGGGGGAGCGACTCCTACGAGCAGTACTTC. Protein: CASSSWYGGSDSYEQYF.

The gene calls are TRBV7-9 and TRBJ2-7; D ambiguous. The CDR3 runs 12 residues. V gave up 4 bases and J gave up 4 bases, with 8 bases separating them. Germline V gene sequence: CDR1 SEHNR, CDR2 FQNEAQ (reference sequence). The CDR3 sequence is CASSSTFYEQYF. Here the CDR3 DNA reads TGTGCCAGCAGCTCGACATTTTACGAGCAGTACTTC.

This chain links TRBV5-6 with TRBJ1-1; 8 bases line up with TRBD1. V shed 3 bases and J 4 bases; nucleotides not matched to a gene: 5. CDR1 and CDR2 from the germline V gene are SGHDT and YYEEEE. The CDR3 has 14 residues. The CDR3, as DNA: TGTGCCAGCAGCTGGGGAACAGGGGGCACTGAAGCTTTCTTT. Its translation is CASSWGTGGTEAFF.

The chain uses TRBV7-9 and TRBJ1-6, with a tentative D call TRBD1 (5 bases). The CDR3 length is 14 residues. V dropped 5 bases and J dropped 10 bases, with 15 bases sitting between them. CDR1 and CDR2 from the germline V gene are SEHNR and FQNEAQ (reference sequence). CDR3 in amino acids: CASSDSPLGSPLHF. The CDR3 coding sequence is TGTGCCAGCAGCGACAGTCCTCTGGGATCACCCCTCCACTTT. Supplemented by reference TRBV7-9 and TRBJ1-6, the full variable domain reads DTGVSQNPRHKITKRGQNVTFRCDPISEHNRLYWYRQTLGQGPEFLTYFQNEAQLEKSRLLSDRFSAERPKGSFSTLEIQRTEQGDSAMYLCASSDSPLGSPLHFGNGTRLTVT.

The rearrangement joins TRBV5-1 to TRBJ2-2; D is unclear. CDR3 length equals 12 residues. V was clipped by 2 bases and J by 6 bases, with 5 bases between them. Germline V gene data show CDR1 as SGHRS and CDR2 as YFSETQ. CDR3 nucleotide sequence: TGCGCCAGCAGCTTCGCGGCCGGGGAGCTGTTTTTT. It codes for CASSFAAGELFF.

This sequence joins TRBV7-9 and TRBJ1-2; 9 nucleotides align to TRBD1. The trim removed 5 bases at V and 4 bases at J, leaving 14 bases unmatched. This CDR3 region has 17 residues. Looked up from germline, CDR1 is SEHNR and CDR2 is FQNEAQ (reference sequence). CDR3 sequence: CASSTRDRDRGGYGYTF. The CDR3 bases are TGTGCCAGCAGCACCCGGGACAGGGACCGAGGGGGCTATGGCTACACCTTC.

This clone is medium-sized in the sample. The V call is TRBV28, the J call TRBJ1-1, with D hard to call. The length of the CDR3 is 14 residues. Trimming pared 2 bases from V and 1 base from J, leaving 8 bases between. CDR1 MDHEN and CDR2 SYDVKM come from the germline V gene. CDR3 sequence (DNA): TGTGCCAGCAGTTTAGTGGCAGGGAACACTGAAGCTTTCTTT. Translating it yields CASSLVAGNTEAFF.

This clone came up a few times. The CDR3 loop reads CASRTPLDSLDSYNEQFF. DNA for the CDR3: TGTGCCAGCAGAACCCCCCTCGACAGTTTAGACTCCTACAATGAGCAGTTCTTC. The rearrangement joins TRBV5-6 to TRBJ2-1, with D tentatively TRBD1 (5 bases). The CDR3 loop spans 18 amino acids. Trimming took off 5 bases at V and 0 bases at J, with 21 bases between the two ends. Per germline, CDR1 SGHDT and CDR2 YYEEEE.

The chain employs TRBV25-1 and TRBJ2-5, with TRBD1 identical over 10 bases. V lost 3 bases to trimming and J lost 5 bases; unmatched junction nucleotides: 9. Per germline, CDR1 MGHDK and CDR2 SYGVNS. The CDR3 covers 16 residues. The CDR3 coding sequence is TGTGCCAGCAGTGACTACCGGGACAGGGGTTTCGAGACCCAGTACTTC. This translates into CASSDYRDRGFETQYF.

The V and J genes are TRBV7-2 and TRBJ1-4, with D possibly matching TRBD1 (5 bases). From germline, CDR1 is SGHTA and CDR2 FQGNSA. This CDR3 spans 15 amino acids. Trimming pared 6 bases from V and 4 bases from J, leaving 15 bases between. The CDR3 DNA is TGTGCCAGCAGGACTAGAGGGACGAATAATGAAAAACTGTTTTTT. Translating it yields CASRTRGTNNEKLFF.

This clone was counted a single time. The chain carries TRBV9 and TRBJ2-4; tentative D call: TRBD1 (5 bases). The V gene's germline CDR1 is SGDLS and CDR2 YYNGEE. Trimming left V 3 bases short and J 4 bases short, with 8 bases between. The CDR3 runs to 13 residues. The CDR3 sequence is CASSDPGKNIQYF. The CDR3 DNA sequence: TGTGCCAGCAGCGATCCAGGGAAAAACATTCAGTACTTC.

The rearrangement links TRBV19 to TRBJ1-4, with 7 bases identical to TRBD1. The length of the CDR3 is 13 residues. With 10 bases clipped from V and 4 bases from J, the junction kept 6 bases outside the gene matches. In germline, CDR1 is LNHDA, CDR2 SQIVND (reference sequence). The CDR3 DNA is TGTGCCACCGCCCGGGACAGTAATGAAAAACTGTTTTTT. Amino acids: CATARDSNEKLFF. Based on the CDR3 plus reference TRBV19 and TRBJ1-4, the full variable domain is DGGITQSPKYLFRKEGQNVTLSCEQNLNHDAMYWYRQDPGQGLRLIYYSQIVNDFQKGDIAEGYSVSREKKESFPLTVTSAQKNPTAFYLCATARDSNEKLFFGSGTQLSVL.

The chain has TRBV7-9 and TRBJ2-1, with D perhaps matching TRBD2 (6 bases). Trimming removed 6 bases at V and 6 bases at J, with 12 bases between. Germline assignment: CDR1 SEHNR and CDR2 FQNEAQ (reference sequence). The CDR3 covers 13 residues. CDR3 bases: TGTGCCAGCAGACCGACTAGACGCAATGAGCAGTTCTTC. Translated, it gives CASRPTRRNEQFF.